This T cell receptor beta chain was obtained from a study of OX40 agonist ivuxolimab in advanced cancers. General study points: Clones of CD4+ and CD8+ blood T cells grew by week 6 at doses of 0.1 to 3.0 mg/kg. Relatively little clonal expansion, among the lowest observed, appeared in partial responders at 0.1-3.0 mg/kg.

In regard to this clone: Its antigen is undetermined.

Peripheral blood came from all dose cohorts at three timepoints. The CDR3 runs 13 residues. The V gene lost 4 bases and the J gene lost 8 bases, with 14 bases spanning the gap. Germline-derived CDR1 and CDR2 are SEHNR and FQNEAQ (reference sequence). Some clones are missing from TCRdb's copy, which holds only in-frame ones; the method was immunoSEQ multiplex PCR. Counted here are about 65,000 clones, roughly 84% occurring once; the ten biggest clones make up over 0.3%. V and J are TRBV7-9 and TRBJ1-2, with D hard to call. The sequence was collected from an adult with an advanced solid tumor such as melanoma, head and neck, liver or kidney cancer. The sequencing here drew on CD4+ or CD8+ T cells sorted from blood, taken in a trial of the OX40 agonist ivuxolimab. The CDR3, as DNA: TGTGCCAGCAGCTACCCGGGGTCCCGGGGCTACACCTTC. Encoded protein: CASSYPGSRGYTF.